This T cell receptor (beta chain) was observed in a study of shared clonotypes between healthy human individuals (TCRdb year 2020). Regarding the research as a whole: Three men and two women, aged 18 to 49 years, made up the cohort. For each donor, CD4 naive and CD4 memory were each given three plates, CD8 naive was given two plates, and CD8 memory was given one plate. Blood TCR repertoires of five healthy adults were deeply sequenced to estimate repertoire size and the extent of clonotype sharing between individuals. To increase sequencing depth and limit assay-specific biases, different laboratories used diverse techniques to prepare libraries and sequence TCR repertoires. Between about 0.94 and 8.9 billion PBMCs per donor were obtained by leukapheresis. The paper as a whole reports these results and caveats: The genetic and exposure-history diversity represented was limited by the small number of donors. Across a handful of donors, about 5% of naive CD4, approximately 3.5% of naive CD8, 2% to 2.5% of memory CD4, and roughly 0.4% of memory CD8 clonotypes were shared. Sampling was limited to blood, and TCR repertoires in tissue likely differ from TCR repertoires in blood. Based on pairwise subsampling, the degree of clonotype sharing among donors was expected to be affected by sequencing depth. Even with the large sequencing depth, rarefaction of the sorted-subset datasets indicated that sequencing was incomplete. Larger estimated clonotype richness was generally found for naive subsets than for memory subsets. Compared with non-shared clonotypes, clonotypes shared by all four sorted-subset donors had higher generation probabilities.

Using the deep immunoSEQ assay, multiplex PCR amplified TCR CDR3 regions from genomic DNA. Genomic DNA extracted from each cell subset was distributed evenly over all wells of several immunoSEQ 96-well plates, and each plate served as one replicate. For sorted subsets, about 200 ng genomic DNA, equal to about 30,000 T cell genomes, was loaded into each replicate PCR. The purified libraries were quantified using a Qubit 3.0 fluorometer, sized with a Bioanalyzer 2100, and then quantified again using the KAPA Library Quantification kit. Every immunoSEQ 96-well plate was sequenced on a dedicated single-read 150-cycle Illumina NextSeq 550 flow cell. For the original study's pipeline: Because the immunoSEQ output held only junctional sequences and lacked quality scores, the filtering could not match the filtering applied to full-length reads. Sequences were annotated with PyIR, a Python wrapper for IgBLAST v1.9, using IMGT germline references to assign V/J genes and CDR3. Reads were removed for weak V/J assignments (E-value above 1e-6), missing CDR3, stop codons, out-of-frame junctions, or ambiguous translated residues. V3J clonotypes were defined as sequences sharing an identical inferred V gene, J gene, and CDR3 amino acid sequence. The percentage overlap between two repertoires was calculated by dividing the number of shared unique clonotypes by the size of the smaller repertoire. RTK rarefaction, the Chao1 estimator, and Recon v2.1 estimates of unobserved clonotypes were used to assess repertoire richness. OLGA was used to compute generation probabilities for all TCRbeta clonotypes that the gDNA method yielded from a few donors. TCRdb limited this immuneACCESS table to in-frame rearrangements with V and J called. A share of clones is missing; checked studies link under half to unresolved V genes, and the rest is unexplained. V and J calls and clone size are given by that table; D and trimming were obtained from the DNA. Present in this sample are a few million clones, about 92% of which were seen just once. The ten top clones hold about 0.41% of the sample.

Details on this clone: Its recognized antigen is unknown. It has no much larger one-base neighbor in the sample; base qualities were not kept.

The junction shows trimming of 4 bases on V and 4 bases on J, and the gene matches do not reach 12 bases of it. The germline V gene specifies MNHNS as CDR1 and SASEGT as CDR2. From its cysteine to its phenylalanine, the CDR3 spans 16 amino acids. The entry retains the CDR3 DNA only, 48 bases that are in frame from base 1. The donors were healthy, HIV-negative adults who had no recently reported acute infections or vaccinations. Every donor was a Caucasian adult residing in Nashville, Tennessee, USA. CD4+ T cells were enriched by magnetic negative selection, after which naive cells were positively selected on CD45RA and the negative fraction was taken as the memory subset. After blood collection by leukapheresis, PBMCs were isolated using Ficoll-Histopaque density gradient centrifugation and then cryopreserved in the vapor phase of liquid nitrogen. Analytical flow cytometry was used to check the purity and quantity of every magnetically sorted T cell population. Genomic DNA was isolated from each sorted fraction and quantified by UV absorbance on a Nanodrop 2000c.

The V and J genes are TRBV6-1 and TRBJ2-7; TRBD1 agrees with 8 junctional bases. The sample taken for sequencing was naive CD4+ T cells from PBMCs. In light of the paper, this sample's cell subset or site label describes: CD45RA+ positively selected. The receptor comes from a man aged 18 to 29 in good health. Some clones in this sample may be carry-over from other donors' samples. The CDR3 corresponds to CASSVRDRLYRYEQYF. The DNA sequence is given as TGTGCCAGCAGTGTTCGGGACAGGCTCTATAGATACGAGCAGTACTTC.